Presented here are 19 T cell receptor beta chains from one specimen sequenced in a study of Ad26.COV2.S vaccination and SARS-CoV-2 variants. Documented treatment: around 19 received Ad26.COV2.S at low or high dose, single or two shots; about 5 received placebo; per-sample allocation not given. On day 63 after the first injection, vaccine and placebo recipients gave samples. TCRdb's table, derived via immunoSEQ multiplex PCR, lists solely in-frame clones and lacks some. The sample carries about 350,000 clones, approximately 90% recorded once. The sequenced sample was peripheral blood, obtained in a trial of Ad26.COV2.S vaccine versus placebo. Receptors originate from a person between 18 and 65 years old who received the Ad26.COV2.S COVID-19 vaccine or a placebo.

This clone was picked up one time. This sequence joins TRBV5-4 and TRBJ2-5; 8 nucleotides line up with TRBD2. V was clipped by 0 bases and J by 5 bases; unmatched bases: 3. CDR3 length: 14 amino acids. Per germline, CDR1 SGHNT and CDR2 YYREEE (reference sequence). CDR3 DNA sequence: TGTGCCAGCAGCTTGGTGTCTAGCGGGGAGACCCAGTACTTC. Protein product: CASSLVSSGETQYF.

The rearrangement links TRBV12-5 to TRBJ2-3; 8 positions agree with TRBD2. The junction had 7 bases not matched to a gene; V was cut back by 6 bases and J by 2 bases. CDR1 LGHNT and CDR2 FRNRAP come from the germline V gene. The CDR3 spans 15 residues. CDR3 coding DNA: TGTGCTAGTGGAGGAACTAGCGGCCTCACAGATACGCAGTATTTT. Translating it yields CASGGTSGLTDTQYF. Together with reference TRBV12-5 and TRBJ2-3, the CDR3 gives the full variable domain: DARVTQTPRHKVTEMGQEVTMRCQPILGHNTVFWYRQTMMQGLELLAYFRNRAPLDDSGMPKDRFSAEMPDATLATLKIQPSEPRDSAVYFCASGGTSGLTDTQYFGPGTRLTVL.

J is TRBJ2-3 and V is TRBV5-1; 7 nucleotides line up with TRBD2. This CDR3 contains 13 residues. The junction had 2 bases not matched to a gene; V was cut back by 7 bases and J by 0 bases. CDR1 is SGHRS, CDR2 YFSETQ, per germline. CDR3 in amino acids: CASFSGSTDTQYF. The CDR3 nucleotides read TGCGCCAGCTTTAGCGGGAGCACAGATACGCAGTATTTT.

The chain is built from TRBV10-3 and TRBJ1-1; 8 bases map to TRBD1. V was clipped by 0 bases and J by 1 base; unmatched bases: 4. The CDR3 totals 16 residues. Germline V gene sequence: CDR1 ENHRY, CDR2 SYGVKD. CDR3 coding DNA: TGTGCCATCAGTGAGTCGCAGGGGGCGACGAACACTGAAGCTTTCTTT. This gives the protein CAISESQGATNTEAFF.

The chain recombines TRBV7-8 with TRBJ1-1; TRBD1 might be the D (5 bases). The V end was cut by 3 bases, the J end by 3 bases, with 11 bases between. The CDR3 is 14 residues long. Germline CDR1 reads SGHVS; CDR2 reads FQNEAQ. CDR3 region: CASSLDGGDTEAFF. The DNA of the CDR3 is TGTGCCAGCAGCTTGGACGGGGGAGACACTGAAGCTTTCTTT.

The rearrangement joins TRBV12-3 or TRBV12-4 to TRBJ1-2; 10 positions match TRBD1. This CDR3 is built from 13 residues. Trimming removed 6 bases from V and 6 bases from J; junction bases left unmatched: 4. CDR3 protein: CASSSGTGDGYTF. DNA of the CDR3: TGTGCCAGCAGCTCCGGGACAGGGGATGGCTACACCTTC.

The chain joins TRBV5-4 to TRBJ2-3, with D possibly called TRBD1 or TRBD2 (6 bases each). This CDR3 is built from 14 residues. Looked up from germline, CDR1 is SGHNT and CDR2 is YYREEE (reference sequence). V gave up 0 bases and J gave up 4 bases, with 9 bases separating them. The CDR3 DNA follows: TGTGCCAGCAGCTTGGGGAGGGGGGCAGATACGCAGTATTTT. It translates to CASSLGRGADTQYF.

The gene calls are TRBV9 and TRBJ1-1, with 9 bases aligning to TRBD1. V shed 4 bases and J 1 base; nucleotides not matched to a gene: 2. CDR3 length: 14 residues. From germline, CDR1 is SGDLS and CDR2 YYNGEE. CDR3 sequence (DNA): TGTGCCAGCAGCCCGGGACAGGGGAACACTGAAGCTTTCTTT. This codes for CASSPGQGNTEAFF.

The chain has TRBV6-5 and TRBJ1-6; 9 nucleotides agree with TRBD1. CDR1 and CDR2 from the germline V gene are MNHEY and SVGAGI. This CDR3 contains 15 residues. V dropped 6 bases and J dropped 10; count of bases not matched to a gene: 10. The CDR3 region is CASSMGQGLDSPLHF. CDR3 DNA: TGTGCCAGCAGCATGGGACAGGGTTTAGACTCACCCCTCCACTTT.

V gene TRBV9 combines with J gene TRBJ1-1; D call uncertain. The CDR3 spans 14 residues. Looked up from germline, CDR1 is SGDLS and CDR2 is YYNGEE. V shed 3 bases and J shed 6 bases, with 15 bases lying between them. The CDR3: CASSAVAQTPEAFF. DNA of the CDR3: TGTGCCAGCAGCGCCGTGGCACAGACACCTGAAGCTTTCTTT.

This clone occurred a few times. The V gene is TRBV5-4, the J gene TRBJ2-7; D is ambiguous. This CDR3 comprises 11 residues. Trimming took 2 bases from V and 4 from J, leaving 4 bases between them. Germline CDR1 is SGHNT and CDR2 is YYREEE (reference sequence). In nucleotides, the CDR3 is TGTGCCAGCAGCTTTAATTACGAGCAGTACTTC. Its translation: CASSFNYEQYF.

The CDR3 loop is CASSASGGAIADTQYF. The CDR3 DNA reads TGTGCCAGCAGCGCTAGCGGGGGGGCGATCGCAGATACGCAGTATTTT. This chain links TRBV9 with TRBJ2-3; 12 bases align to TRBD2. Germline assignment: CDR1 SGDLS and CDR2 YYNGEE. V was clipped by 3 bases and J by 4 bases; unmatched bases: 6. This CDR3 has 16 amino acids.

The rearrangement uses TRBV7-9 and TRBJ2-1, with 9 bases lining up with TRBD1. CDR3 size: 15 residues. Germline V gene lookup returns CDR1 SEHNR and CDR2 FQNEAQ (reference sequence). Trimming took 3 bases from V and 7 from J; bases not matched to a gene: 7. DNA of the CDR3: TGTGCCAGCAGCTTTAGGACAGGGGTAGGGAATGAGCAGTTCTTC. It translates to CASSFRTGVGNEQFF.

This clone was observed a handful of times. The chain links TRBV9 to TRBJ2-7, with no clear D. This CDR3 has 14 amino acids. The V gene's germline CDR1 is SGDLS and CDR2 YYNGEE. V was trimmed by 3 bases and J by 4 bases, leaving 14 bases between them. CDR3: CASSGQATEYEQYF. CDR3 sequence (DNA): TGTGCCAGCAGCGGACAAGCGACCGAGTACGAGCAGTACTTC. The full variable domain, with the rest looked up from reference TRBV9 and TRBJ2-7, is DSGVTQTPKHLITATGQRVTLRCSPRSGDLSVYWYQQSLDQGLQFLIQYYNGEERAKGNILERFSAQQFPDLHSELNLSSLELGDSALYFCASSGQATEYEQYFGPGTRLTVT.

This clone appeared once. CDR3 sequence reads: CASSQAQAKSDTQYF. In DNA, the CDR3 is TGCGCCAGCAGCCAAGCCCAGGCTAAATCAGATACGCAGTATTTT. The chain recombines TRBV4-3 with TRBJ2-3; D remains ambiguous. CDR1 and CDR2 (germline): LGHNA, YSLEER. This CDR3 has 15 residues. The ends were cut back, 1 base at V and 4 bases at J, with 12 bases in the middle.

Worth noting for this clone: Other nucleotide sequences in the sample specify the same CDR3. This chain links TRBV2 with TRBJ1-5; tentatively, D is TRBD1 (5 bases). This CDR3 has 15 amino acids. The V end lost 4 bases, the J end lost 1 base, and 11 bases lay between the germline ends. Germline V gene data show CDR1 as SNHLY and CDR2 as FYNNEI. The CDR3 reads CASSGDRGSNQPQHF. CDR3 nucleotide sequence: TGTGCCAGCAGTGGGGACCGGGGAAGCAATCAGCCCCAGCATTTT.

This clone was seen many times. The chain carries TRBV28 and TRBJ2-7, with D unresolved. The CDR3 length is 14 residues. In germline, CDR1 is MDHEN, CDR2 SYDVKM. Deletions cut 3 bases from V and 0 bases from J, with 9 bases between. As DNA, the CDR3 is TGTGCCAGCAGTTTCTCGATGAGCTCCTACGAGCAGTACTTC. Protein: CASSFSMSSYEQYF.

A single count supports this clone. The DNA of the CDR3 is TGTGCCAGCAGTTACTCGGGGCAGAGGCCACGAGTTGGCTACACCTTC. Residues: CASSYSGQRPRVGYTF. V is TRBV6-2 or TRBV6-3 and J is TRBJ1-2; D possibly corresponds to TRBD1 (5 bases). Germline V gene data show CDR1 as MNHEY and CDR2 as SVGEGT. Between the trimmed V and J ends, which lost 0 bases and 7 bases, there was a span of 18 bases. This CDR3 region has 16 residues.

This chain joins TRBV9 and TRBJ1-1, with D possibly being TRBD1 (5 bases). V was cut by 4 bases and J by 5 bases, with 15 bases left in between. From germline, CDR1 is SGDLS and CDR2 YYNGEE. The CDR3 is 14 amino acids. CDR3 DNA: TGTGCCAGCAGCTTGGGACTGTCTGGGACTGAAGCTTTCTTT. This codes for CASSLGLSGTEAFF.